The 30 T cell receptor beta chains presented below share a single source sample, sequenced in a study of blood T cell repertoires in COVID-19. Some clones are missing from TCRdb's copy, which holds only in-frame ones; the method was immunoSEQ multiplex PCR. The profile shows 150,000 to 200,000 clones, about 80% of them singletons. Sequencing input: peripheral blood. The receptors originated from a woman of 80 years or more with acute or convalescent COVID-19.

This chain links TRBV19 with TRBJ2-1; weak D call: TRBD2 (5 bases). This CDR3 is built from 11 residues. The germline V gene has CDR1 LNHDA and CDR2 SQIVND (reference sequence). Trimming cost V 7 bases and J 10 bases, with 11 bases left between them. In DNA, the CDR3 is TGTGCCAGTATCACGAGAGGGGAGCAGTTCTTC. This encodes CASITRGEQFF.

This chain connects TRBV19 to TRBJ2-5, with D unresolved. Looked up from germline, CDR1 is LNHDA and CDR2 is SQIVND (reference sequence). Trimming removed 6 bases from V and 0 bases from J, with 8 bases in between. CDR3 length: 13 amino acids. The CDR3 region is CASRMEYQETQYF. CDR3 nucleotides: TGTGCCAGTAGGATGGAGTACCAAGAGACCCAGTACTTC.

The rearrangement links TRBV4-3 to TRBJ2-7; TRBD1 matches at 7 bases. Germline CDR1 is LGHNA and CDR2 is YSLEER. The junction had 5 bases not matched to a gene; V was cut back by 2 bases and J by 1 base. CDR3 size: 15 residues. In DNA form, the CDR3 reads TGCGCCAGCAGCCAATTGACAGGGCTGTCCTACGAGCAGTACTTC. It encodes CASSQLTGLSYEQYF.

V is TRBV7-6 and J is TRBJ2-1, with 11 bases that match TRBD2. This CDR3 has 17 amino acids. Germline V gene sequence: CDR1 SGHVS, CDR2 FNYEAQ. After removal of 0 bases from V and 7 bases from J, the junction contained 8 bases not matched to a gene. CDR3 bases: TGTGCCAGCAGCTTAGCCCTAACTAGCGGGGGTTTAAATGAGCAGTTCTTC. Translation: CASSLALTSGGLNEQFF.

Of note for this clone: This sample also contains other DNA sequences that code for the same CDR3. CDR3 in amino acids: CASSRGTGELFF. The CDR3 DNA reads TGTGCCAGCAGCCGAGGCACCGGGGAGCTGTTTTTT. This chain joins TRBV12-3 or TRBV12-4 and TRBJ2-2; no firm D call. This CDR3 comprises 12 residues. Trimming shortened V by 6 bases and J by 4 bases, and 6 bases separated the two germline ends.

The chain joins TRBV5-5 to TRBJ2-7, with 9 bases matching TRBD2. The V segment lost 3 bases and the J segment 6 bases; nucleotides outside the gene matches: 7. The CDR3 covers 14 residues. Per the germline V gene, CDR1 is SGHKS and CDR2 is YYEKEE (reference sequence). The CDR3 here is CASSSIAGVSEQYF. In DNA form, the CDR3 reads TGTGCCAGCAGCTCGATAGCGGGAGTTAGCGAGCAGTACTTC. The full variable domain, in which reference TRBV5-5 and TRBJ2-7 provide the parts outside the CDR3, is DAGVTQSPTHLIKTRGQQVTLRCSPISGHKSVSWYQQVLGQGPQFIFQYYEKEERGRGNFPDRFSARQFPNYSSELNVNALLLGDSALYLCASSSIAGVSEQYFGPGTRLTVT.

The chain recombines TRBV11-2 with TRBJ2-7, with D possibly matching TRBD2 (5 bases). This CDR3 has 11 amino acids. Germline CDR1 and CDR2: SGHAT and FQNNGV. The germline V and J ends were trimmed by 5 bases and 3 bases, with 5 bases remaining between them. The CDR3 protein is CASSRDYEQYF. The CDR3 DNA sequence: TGTGCCAGCAGCCGGGACTACGAGCAGTACTTC.

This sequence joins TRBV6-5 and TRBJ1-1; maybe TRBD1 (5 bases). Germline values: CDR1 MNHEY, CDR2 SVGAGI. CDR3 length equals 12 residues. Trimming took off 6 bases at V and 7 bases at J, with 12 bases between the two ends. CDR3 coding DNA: TGTGCCAGCAGCAAACGACAGAGTGAAGCTTTCTTT. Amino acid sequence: CASSKRQSEAFF.

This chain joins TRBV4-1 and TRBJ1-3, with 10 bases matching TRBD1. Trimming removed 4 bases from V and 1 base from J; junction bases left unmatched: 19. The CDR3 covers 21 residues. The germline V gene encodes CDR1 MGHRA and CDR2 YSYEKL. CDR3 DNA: TGCGCCAGCAGCCGGTATACCCGGGACAGGGGAACTCGATCGTCTGGAAACACCATATATTTT. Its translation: CASSRYTRDRGTRSSGNTIYF.

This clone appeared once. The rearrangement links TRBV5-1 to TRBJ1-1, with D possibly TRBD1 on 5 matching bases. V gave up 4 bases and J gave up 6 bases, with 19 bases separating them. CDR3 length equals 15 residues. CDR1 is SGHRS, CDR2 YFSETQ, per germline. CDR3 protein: CASSPRGGTLAEAFF. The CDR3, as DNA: TGCGCCAGCAGCCCCCGGGGGGGAACTCTCGCTGAAGCTTTCTTT. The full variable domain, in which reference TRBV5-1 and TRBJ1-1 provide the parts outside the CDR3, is KAGVTQTPRYLIKTRGQQVTLSCSPISGHRSVSWYQQTPGQGLQFLFEYFSETQRNKGNFPGRFSGRQFSNSRSEMNVSTLELGDSALYLCASSPRGGTLAEAFFGQGTRLTVV.

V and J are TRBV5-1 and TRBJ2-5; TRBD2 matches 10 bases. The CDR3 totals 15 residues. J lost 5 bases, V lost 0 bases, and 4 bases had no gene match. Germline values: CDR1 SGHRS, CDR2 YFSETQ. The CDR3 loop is CASSLVSSGSETQYF. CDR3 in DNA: TGCGCCAGCAGCTTGGTATCTAGCGGGAGTGAGACCCAGTACTTC.

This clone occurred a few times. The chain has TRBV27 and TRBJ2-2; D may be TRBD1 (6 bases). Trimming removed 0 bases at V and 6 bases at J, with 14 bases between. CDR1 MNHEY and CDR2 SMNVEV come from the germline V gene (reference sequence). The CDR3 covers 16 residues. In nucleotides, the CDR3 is TGTGCCAGCAGTTTATCGGGCAGGGGAAGCTCCGGGGAGCTGTTTTTT. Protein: CASSLSGRGSSGELFF.

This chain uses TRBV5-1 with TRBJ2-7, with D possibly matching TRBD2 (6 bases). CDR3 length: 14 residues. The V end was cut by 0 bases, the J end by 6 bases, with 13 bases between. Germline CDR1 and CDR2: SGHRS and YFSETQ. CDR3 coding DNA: TGCGCCAGCAGCTTGGGGACTAATAGGGGCGAGCAGTACTTC. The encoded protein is CASSLGTNRGEQYF.

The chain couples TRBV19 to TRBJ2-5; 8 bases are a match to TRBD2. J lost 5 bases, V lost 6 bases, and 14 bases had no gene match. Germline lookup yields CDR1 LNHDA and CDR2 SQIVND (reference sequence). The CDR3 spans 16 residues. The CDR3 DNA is TGTGCCAGTAGCTCTCGGATGAGCGGGAGAGGGGAGACCCAGTACTTC. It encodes CASSSRMSGRGETQYF. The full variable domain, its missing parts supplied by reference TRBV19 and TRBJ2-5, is DGGITQSPKYLFRKEGQNVTLSCEQNLNHDAMYWYRQDPGQGLRLIYYSQIVNDFQKGDIAEGYSVSREKKESFPLTVTSAQKNPTAFYLCASSSRMSGRGETQYFGPGTRLLVL.

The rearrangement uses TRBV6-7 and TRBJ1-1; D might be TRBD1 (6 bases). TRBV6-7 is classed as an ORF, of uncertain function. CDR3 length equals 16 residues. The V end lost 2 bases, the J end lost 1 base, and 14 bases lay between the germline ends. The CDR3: CASSYTRDTKNTEAFF. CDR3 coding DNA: TGTGCCAGCAGTTACACCCGGGACACAAAGAACACTGAAGCTTTCTTT.

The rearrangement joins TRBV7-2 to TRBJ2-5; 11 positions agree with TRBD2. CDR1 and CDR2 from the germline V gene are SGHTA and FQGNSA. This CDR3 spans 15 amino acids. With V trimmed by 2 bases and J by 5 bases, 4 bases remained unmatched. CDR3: CASSLSTSGAETQYF. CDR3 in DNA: TGTGCCAGCAGCTTATCGACTAGCGGGGCGGAGACCCAGTACTTC. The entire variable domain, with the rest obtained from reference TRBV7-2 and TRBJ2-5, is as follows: GAGVSQSPSNKVTEKGKDVELRCDPISGHTALYWYRQSLGQGLEFLIYFQGNSAPDKSGLPSDRFSAERTGGSVSTLTIQRTQQEDSAVYLCASSLSTSGAETQYFGPGTRLLVL.

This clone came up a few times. CDR3 nucleotides: TGTGCCAGCAGTGGTACTAGCGGGAGTTTCGACGAGCAGTACTTC. It codes for CASSGTSGSFDEQYF. The J gene is TRBJ2-7, the V gene TRBV27; 11 bases align to TRBD2. The CDR3 has 15 residues. Germline V CDR1 and CDR2: MNHEY, SMNVEV (reference sequence). Trimming removed 5 bases from V and 5 bases from J; junction bases left unmatched: 8.

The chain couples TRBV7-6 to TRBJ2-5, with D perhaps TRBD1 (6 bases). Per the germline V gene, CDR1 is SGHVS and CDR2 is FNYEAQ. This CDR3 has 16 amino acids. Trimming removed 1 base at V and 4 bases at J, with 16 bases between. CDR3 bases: TGTGCCAGCAGCTTAGAGGGGGTCCGGGCCCGAGAGACCCAGTACTTC. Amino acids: CASSLEGVRARETQYF.

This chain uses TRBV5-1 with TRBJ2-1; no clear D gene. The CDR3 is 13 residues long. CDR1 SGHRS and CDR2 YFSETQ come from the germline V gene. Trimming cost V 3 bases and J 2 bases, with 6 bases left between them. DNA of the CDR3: TGCGCCAGCAGCTGGCAGGCCTACAATGAGCAGTTCTTC. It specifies CASSWQAYNEQFF.

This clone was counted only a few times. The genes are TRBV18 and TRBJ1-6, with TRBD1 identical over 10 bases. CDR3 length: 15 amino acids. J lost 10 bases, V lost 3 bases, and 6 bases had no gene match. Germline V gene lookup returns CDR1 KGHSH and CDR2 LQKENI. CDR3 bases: TGTGCCAGCTCACCCTGGACAGGGGGATGGTCACCCCTCCACTTT. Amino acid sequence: CASSPWTGGWSPLHF. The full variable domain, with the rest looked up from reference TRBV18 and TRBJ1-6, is NAGVMQNPRHLVRRRGQEARLRCSPMKGHSHVYWYRQLPEEGLKFMVYLQKENIIDESGMPKERFSAEFPKEGPSILRIQQVVRGDSAAYFCASSPWTGGWSPLHFGNGTRLTVT.

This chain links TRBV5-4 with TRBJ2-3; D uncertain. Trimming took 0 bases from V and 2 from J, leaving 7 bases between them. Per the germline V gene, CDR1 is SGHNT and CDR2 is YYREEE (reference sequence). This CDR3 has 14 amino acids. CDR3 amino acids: CASSLGHDTDTQYF. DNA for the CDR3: TGTGCCAGCAGCTTGGGACACGACACAGATACGCAGTATTTT. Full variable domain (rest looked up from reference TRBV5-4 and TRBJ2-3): ETGVTQSPTHLIKTRGQQVTLRCSSQSGHNTVSWYQQALGQGPQFIFQYYREEENGRGNFPPRFSGLQFPNYSSELNVNALELDDSALYLCASSLGHDTDTQYFGPGTRLTVL.

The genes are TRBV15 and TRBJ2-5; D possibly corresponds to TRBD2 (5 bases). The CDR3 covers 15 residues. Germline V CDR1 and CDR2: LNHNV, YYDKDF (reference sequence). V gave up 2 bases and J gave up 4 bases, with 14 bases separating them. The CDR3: CATSRFAGNPETQYF. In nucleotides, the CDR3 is TGTGCCACCAGCAGATTTGCGGGCAACCCAGAGACCCAGTACTTC.

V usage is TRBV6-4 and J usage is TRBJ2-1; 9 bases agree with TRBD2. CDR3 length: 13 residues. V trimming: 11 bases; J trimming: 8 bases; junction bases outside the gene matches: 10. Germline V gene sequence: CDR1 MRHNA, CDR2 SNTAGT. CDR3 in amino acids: CAVLIAGEHEQFF. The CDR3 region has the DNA TGTGCCGTCCTGATAGCGGGAGAGCATGAGCAGTTCTTC.

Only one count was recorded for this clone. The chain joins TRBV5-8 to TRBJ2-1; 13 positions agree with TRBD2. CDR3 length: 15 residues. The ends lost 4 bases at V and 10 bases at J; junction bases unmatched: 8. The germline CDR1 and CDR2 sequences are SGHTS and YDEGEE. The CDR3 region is CASSLRTSGRSEQFF. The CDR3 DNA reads TGTGCCAGCAGCCTACGGACTAGCGGGAGAAGCGAGCAGTTCTTC.

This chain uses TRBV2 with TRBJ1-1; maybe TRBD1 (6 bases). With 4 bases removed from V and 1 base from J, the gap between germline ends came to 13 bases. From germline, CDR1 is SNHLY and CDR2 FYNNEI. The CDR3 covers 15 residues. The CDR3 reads CASSATGKENTEAFF. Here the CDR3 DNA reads TGTGCCAGCAGTGCTACAGGGAAAGAGAACACTGAAGCTTTCTTT.

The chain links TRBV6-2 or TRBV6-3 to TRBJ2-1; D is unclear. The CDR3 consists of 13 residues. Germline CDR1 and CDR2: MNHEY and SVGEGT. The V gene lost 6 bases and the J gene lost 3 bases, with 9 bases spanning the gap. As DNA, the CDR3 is TGTGCCAGCAGCTATCGCGACTACAATGAGCAGTTCTTC. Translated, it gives CASSYRDYNEQFF.

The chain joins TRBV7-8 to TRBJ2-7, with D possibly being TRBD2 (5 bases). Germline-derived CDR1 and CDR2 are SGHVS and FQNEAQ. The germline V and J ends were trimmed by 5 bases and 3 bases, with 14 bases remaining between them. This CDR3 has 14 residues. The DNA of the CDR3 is TGTGCCAGCAGCCTGACCGGGAACTACTACGAGCAGTACTTC. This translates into CASSLTGNYYEQYF.

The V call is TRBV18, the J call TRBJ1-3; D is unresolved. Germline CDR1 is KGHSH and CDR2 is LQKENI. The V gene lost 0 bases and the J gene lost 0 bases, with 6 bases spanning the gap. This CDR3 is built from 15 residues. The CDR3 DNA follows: TGTGCCAGCTCACCACCGAACTTCTCTGGAAACACCATATATTTT. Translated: CASSPPNFSGNTIYF.

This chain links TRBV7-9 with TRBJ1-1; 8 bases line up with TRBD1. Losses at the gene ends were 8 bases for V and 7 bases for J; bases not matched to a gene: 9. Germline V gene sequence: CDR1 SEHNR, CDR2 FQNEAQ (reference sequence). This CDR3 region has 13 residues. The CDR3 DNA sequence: TGTGCCAGCTCGGCGACAGGGGACATTGAAGCTTTCTTT. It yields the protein CASSATGDIEAFF. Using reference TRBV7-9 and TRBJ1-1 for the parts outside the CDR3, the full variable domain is DTGVSQNPRHKITKRGQNVTFRCDPISEHNRLYWYRQTLGQGPEFLTYFQNEAQLEKSRLLSDRFSAERPKGSFSTLEIQRTEQGDSAMYLCASSATGDIEAFFGQGTRLTVV.

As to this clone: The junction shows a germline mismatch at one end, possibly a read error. CDR3 coding DNA: TGCGCCAGCAGTTCCTCCGGGACAGGAAGAATTTTT. As protein: CASSSSGTGRIF. The chain joins TRBV5-1 to TRBJ1-4, with 8 bases lining up with TRBD1. This CDR3 region has 12 residues. Germline V lookup: CDR1 SGHRS, CDR2 YFSETQ.